Below, one T cell receptor (beta chain) is given with its context. This sample is part of a study of shared clonotypes between healthy human individuals. Produced via immunoSEQ multiplex PCR; TCRdb's table is partial and in-frame only. The sample lists about 450,000 clones, roughly 78% occurring once. The CDR3 contains 13 residues. Germline CDR1 reads SGHRS; CDR2 reads YFSETQ. Trimming removed 0 bases from V and 4 bases from J, with 4 bases in between. The TCR comes from a woman aged 35 to 49 in good health. Some clones in this sample may be carry-over from other donors' samples. The chain uses TRBV5-1 and TRBJ1-4; D is undetermined. What was sequenced was PBMCs. The CDR3 DNA reads as TGCGCCAGCAGCTTGGTGGTTAATGAAAAACTGTTTTTT. This translates into CASSLVVNEKLFF.